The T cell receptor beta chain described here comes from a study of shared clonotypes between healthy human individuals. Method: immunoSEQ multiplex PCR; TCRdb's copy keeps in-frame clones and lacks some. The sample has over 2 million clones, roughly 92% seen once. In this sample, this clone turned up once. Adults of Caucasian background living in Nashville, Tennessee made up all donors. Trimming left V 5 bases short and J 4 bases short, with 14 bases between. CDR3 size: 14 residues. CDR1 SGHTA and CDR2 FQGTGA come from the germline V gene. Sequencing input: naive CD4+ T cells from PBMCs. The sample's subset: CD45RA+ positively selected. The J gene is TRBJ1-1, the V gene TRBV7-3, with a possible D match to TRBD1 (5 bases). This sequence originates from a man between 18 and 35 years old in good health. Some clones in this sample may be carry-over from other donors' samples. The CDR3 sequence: CASSRVGGATEAFF. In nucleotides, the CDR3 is TGTGCCAGCAGCCGCGTTGGTGGGGCCACTGAAGCTTTCTTT.